This T cell receptor (beta chain) was obtained from a study of control samples from healthy donors and cancer patients. Some clones are missing from TCRdb's copy, which holds only in-frame ones; the method was immunoSEQ multiplex PCR. This repertoire shows about 180,000 clones, around 91% found once; its top ten account for about 1.4%. This CDR3 contains 14 residues. The V end lost 1 base, the J end lost 2 bases, and 5 bases lay between the germline ends. CDR1 and CDR2 from the germline V gene are LNHDA and SQIVND (reference sequence). This TCR came from a woman aged 45-59 years in good health. The rearrangement joins TRBV19 to TRBJ1-4, with unresolved D. The specimen was blood. CDR3 protein: CASSIVVTNEKLFF. For the CDR3, the DNA is TGTGCCAGTAGTATAGTGGTGACTAATGAAAAACTGTTTTTT. Filled out from reference TRBV19 and TRBJ1-4, the complete variable domain reads DGGITQSPKYLFRKEGQNVTLSCEQNLNHDAMYWYRQDPGQGLRLIYYSQIVNDFQKGDIAEGYSVSREKKESFPLTVTSAQKNPTAFYLCASSIVVTNEKLFFGSGTQLSVL.